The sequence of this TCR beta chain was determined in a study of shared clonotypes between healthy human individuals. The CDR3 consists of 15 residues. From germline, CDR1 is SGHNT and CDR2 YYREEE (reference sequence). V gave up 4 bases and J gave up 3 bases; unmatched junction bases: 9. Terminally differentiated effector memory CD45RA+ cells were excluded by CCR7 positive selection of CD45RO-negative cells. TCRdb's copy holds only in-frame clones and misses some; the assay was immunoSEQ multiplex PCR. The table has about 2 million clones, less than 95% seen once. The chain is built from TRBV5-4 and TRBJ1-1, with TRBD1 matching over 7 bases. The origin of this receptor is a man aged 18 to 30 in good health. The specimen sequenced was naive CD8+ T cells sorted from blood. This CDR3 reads CASSTPEGADTEAFF. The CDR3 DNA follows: TGTGCCAGCAGCACACCTGAGGGGGCGGACACTGAAGCTTTCTTT.